This passage covers 17 T cell receptor beta chains from one sample sequenced in a study of T cells in Graves' hyperthyroidism and ophthalmopathy. Amplification of TCR beta CDR3 regions was performed using RNA transcripts as template. First-round RT-PCR targeting the TCR CDR3 was performed with the HTBI primer set. TCRdb reprocessed the multiplex PCR reads with MiXCR, giving one entry per CDR3 protein. This sample carries roughly 750,000 distinct CDR3 sequences, less than 20% of them seen once, and the ten largest clones take around 7.7%. Sequenced sample: blood. These receptors were collected from a man between 18 and 29 years old with Graves' hyperthyroidism.

The table lists this clonotype with a few counts. The V gene is TRBV20-1, the J gene TRBJ2-7, with 8 bases aligning to TRBD2. The CDR3 is 15 residues long. Trimming cost V 5 bases and J 2 bases; bases outside gene matches: 11. Germline loops: CDR1 DFQATT, CDR2 SNEGSKA (reference sequence). The CDR3 protein is CSAHARREGTYEQYF. The CDR3 DNA reads as TGCAGTGCTCACGCCCGACGGGAGGGAACCTACGAGCAGTACTTC.

The chain carries TRBV11-2 and TRBJ2-5; the match to TRBD2 covers 12 bases. This CDR3 contains 17 residues. The germline V gene encodes CDR1 SGHAT and CDR2 FQNNGV. The trim removed 9 bases at V and 3 bases at J, leaving 14 bases unmatched. CDR3 sequence reads: CASSVAWASGREETQYF. DNA for the CDR3: TGTGCCAGTTCCGTGGCTTGGGCTAGCGGGAGGGAAGAGACCCAGTACTTC.

This clonotype came up many times. This chain joins TRBV20-1 and TRBJ2-7; 10 bases match TRBD2. Looked up from germline, CDR1 is DFQATT and CDR2 is SNEGSKA (reference sequence). Trimming removed 5 bases from V and 6 bases from J; junction bases left unmatched: 10. The CDR3 sequence is 14 residues long. The CDR3 DNA follows: TGCAGTGCTGAGGGGGCTAGCGGGAGTACCGAGCAGTACTTC. Its protein is CSAEGASGSTEQYF.

This clonotype has a count of ten or more. The gene calls are TRBV18 and TRBJ1-5; TRBD1 aligns across 8 bases. Germline V gene data show CDR1 as KGHSH and CDR2 as LQKENI. The CDR3 runs 16 residues. With V trimmed by 2 bases and J by 0 bases, 3 bases remained unmatched. CDR3 region: CASSPRTGSSNQPQHF. The CDR3 nucleotides read TGTGCCAGCTCACCAAGGACAGGGAGTAGCAATCAGCCCCAGCATTTT.

Ten or more counts support this clonotype. The chain joins TRBV29-1 to TRBJ2-5, with a tentative D call TRBD2 (6 bases). Germline V gene sequence: CDR1 SQVTM, CDR2 ANQGSEA. The CDR3 runs to 15 residues. Trimming took 5 bases from V and 1 from J, leaving 17 bases between them. CDR3 loop: CSVRQREVPQETQYF. CDR3 DNA: TGCAGCGTTAGACAAAGGGAGGTTCCCCAAGAGACCCAGTACTTC.

The sample holds many counts of this clonotype. The genes are TRBV7-2 and TRBJ2-7; 14 bases match TRBD2. There are 17 residues in the CDR3. In germline, CDR1 is SGHTA, CDR2 FQGNSA. After removal of 5 bases from V and 1 base from J, the junction contained 7 bases not matched to a gene. CDR3 nucleotide sequence: TGTGCCAGCAGCCAAGGACTAGCGGGAGGACTATCCTACGAGCAGTACTTC. Translating gives CASSQGLAGGLSYEQYF.

In this sample, this clonotype turned up many times. The genes are TRBV27 and TRBJ1-1; D call uncertain. This CDR3 comprises 14 residues. The V end was cut by 8 bases, the J end by 6 bases, with 19 bases between. In germline, CDR1 is MNHEY, CDR2 SMNVEV (reference sequence). Here the CDR3 reads CASPPNGRKAEAFF. The CDR3 nucleotides read TGTGCCAGCCCTCCGAACGGCAGGAAGGCTGAAGCTTTCTTT.

This clonotype appeared a few times. V usage is TRBV6-4 and J usage is TRBJ2-1, with TRBD2 matching over 8 bases. CDR3 length: 16 residues. The germline V gene has CDR1 MRHNA and CDR2 SNTAGT. Trimming cost V 4 bases and J 4 bases; bases outside gene matches: 9. The CDR3: CASSGTGLASYNEQFF. For the CDR3, the DNA is TGTGCCAGCAGTGGGACCGGACTAGCATCGTACAATGAGCAGTTCTTC.

This clonotype was seen many times. The chain has TRBV2 and TRBJ2-3; D remains ambiguous. The CDR3 sequence is 14 residues long. CDR1 SNHLY and CDR2 FYNNEI come from the germline V gene. Trimming shortened V by 2 bases and J by 2 bases, and 8 bases separated the two germline ends. The CDR3 nucleotides read TGTGCCAGCAGTGAAAGGTTAATCACAGATACGCAGTATTTT. This codes for CASSERLITDTQYF.

The J gene is TRBJ2-2, the V gene TRBV7-3; 14 bases agree with TRBD2. The CDR3 totals 19 residues. After removal of 0 bases from V and 3 bases from J, the junction contained 6 bases not matched to a gene. The germline V gene encodes CDR1 SGHTA and CDR2 FQGTGA. CDR3 loop: CASSLTSGTSGSDTGELFF. CDR3 in DNA: TGTGCCAGCAGCTTAACGTCCGGGACTAGCGGGAGTGACACCGGGGAGCTGTTTTTT.

This clonotype was seen a few times. This chain connects TRBV7-9 to TRBJ2-2; TRBD2 is a possible D gene (5 bases). CDR1 is SEHNR and CDR2 is FQNEAQ in the germline V gene (reference sequence). CDR3 length: 14 amino acids. V was shortened by 11 bases and J by 0 bases, with 13 bases between the two germline ends. CDR3 sequence reads: CAPRATANTGELFF. The CDR3 nucleotides read TGTGCCCCGCGGGCAACCGCGAACACCGGGGAGCTGTTTTTT.

This clonotype came up many times. The chain uses TRBV20-1 and TRBJ2-7; the D is unclear. The CDR3 covers 16 residues. Germline assignment: CDR1 DFQATT and CDR2 SNEGSKA (reference sequence). V lost 4 bases to trimming and J lost 2 bases, with 21 bases between them. This CDR3 is CSATHRAGSPPYEQYF. CDR3 nucleotides: TGCAGTGCTACGCATCGGGCCGGGTCCCCACCCTACGAGCAGTACTTC.

This clonotype has at least ten counts. Written as DNA, the CDR3 is TGTGCCAGCAGCATCCTACAAGCGGCCGATGAGCAGTTCTTC. Encoded protein: CASSILQAADEQFF. The J gene is TRBJ2-1, the V gene TRBV7-8; the D gene is possibly TRBD2 (5 bases). Germline values: CDR1 SGHVS, CDR2 FQNEAQ. CDR3 length: 14 residues. Trimming took off 5 bases at V and 8 bases at J, with 16 bases between the two ends. Full variable domain (remainder filled in from reference TRBV7-8 and TRBJ2-1): GAGVSQSPRYKVAKRGQDVALRCDPISGHVSLFWYQQALGQGPEFLTYFQNEAQLDKSGLPSDRFFAERPEGSVSTLKIQRTQQEDSAVYLCASSILQAADEQFFGPGTRLTVL.

This clonotype was found a few times. This chain links TRBV9 with TRBJ2-1; tentatively, D is TRBD1 or TRBD2 (5 bases each). The CDR3 contains 16 residues. CDR1 is SGDLS, CDR2 YYNGEE, per germline. The V and J ends lost 0 bases and 0 bases respectively, with 10 bases between them. The CDR3 is CASSVDGTGSYNEQFF. The CDR3 DNA follows: TGTGCCAGCAGCGTAGATGGGACCGGCTCCTACAATGAGCAGTTCTTC.

V is TRBV7-9 and J is TRBJ1-1; TRBD1 matches at 9 bases. The CDR3 covers 15 residues. Germline CDR1 SEHNR, CDR2 FQNEAQ (reference sequence). The trim removed 5 bases at V and 4 bases at J, leaving 8 bases unmatched. CDR3 protein: CASSRKQGARTEAFF. CDR3 bases: TGTGCCAGCAGCCGCAAACAGGGGGCGCGCACTGAAGCTTTCTTT.

This clonotype was detected many times. V is TRBV20-1 and J is TRBJ2-7, with D possibly being TRBD2 (7 bases). Germline V gene lookup returns CDR1 DFQATT and CDR2 SNEGSKA (reference sequence). The CDR3 totals 12 residues. V lost 3 bases and J 8 bases, leaving 14 bases between the germline ends. CDR3 protein: CSARGGGGQQYF. The CDR3 nucleotides are TGCAGTGCTAGGGGGGGGGGGGGCCAGCAGTACTTC.

This clonotype has more than one count but fewer than ten. The chain links TRBV5-1 to TRBJ2-4, with D uncertain. V was cut by 1 base and J by 6 bases, with 11 bases left in between. The CDR3 consists of 14 residues. From germline, CDR1 is SGHRS and CDR2 YFSETQ. This chain's CDR3 is CASSLTTGGNIQYF. DNA for the CDR3: TGCGCCAGCAGCTTGACAACGGGCGGAAACATTCAGTACTTC.